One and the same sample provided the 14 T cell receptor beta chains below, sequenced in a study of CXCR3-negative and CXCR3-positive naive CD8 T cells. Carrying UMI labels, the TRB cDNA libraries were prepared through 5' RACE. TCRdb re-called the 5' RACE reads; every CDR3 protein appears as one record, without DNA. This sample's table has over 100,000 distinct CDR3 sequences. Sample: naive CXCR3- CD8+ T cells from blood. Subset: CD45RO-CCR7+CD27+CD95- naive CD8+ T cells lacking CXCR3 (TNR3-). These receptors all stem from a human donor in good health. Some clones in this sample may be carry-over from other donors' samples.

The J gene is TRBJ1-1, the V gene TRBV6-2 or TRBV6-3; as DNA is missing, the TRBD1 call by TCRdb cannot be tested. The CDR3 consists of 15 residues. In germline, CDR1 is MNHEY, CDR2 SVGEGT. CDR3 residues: CASSHRTRDSFEAFF.

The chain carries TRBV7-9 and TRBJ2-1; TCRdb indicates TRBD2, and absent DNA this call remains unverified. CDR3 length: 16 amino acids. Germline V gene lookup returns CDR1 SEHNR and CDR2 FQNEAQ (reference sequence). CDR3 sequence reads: CASSLVRTGGGNEQFF.

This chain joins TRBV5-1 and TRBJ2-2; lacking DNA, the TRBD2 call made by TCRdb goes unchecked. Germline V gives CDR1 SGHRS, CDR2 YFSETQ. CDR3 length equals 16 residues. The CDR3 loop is CASSIRTQSNTGELFF.

The CDR3 loop reads CASSLMGTVSGNTIYF. This chain joins TRBV7-9 and TRBJ1-3; lacking DNA, the TRBD1 call made by TCRdb goes unchecked. Germline-derived CDR1 and CDR2 are SEHNR and FQNEAQ (reference sequence). CDR3 length: 16 amino acids.

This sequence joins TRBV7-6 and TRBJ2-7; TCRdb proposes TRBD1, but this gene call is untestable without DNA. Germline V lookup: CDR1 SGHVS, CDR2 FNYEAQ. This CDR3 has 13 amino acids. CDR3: CASSLTGAYEQYF.

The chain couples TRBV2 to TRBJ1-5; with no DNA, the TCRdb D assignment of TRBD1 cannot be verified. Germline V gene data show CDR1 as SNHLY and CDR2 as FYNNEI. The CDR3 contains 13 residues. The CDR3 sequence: CASSEARGQPQHF.

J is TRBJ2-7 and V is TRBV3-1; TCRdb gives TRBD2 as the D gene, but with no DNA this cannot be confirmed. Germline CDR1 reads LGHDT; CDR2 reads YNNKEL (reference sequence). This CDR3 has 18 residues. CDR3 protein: CASSQVGEMGLGAYEQYF.

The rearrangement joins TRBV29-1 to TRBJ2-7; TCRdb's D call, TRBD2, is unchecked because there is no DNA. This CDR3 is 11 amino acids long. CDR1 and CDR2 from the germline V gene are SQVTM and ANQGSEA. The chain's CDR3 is CSVGEGYEQYF.

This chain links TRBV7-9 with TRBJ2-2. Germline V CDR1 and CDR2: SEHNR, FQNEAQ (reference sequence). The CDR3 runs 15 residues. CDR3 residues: CASSPQFANTGELFF. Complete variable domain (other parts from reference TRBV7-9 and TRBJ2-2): DTGVSQNPRHKITKRGQNVTFRCDPISEHNRLYWYRQTLGQGPEFLTYFQNEAQLEKSRLLSDRFSAERPKGSFSTLEIQRTEQGDSAMYLCASSPQFANTGELFFGEGSRLTVL.

CDR3 amino acids: CSARDRDAVSHRGYEQYF. The chain has TRBV20-1 and TRBJ2-7; the TRBD1 assignment by TCRdb is unverifiable without DNA. The germline gives CDR1 DFQATT, CDR2 SNEGSKA (reference sequence). The CDR3 spans 18 residues.

The CDR3 spells CSVYRSGVEGYGYTF. This chain uses TRBV29-1 with TRBJ1-2; TCRdb names TRBD1, which stays unverified in the absence of DNA. The germline CDR1 and CDR2 sequences are SQVTM and ANQGSEA. CDR3 length: 15 residues.

The CDR3 here is CSVEEPGAATNEKLFF. J is TRBJ1-4 and V is TRBV29-1; TCRdb indicates TRBD1, and absent DNA this call remains unverified. Germline values: CDR1 SQVTM, CDR2 ANQGSEA. This CDR3 comprises 16 residues. Looking up the rest from reference TRBV29-1 and TRBJ1-4 gives the full variable domain: SAVISQKPSRDICQRGTSLTIQCQVDSQVTMMFWYRQQPGQSLTLIATANQGSEATYESGFVIDKFPISRPNLTFSTLTVSNMSPEDSSIYLCSVEEPGAATNEKLFFGSGTQLSVL.

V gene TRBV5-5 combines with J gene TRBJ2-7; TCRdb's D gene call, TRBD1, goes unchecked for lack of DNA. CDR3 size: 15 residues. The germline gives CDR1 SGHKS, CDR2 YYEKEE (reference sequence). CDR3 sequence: CASSPVREGADEQYF.

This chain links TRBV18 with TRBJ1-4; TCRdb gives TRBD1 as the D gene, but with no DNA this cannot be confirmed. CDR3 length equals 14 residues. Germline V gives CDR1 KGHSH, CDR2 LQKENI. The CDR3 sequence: CASSPGGTNEKLFF.